In this sample, the clone carrying this TCR beta chain turned up a few times. Its target is not known. This sample was taken from a study of shared clonotypes between healthy human individuals. Some clones are missing from TCRdb's copy, which holds only in-frame ones; the method was immunoSEQ multiplex PCR. The sample holds over 850,000 clones, around 78% seen once. General study results and limits: Richness estimates generally favored naive over memory subsets.

V shed 8 bases and J shed 3 bases, with 13 bases lying between them. The CDR3 has 14 residues. Germline values: CDR1 MNHNY, CDR2 SVGAGI (reference sequence). The source of this sequence is a man between 18 and 29 years old in good health. Some clones in this sample may be carry-over from other donors' samples. Source material: memory CD4+ T cells from PBMCs. Subset indicated: CD45RA-negative fraction. The gene calls are TRBV6-6 and TRBJ1-4; no clear D. The chain's CDR3 is CASFTGGSNEKLFF. CDR3 DNA sequence: TGTGCCAGCTTCACGGGAGGGTCTAATGAAAAACTGTTTTTT.